Shown below are 30 T cell receptor beta chains from a single sample sequenced in a study of cytomegalovirus exposure and HLA in healthy donors. Use of 60 Vbeta and 13 Jbeta primers characterized the PCR. Clones were read by immunoSEQ multiplex PCR, and TCRdb kept only the in-frame ones, dropping some. Counted here are 95,000 to 100,000 clones, around 86% occurring once; the ten biggest clones make up more than 3%. Material: PBMCs. These receptors all stem from a female donor in good health and CMV-seropositive.

The rearrangement uses TRBV14 and TRBJ1-1, with 9 bases matching TRBD1. The germline V gene encodes CDR1 SGHDN and CDR2 FVKESK. The CDR3 loop spans 14 amino acids. V trimming: 1 base; J trimming: 4 bases; junction bases outside the gene matches: 1. This CDR3 is CASSQVQGATEAFF. Here the CDR3 DNA reads TGTGCCAGCAGCCAAGTACAGGGGGCCACTGAAGCTTTCTTT.

The V gene is TRBV5-6, the J gene TRBJ2-7, with 9 bases aligning to TRBD2. The germline CDR1 and CDR2 sequences are SGHDT and YYEEEE. V trimming: 6 bases; J trimming: 5 bases; junction bases outside the gene matches: 15. CDR3 length: 16 amino acids. This chain's CDR3 is CASIAPRSSGKDEQYF. The CDR3 DNA follows: TGTGCCAGCATCGCCCCCCGCTCTAGCGGGAAGGACGAGCAGTACTTC. Full variable domain (missing parts from reference TRBV5-6 and TRBJ2-7): DAGVTQSPTHLIKTRGQQVTLRCSPKSGHDTVSWYQQALGQGPQFIFQYYEEEERQRGNFPDRFSGHQFPNYSSELNVNALLLGDSALYLCASIAPRSSGKDEQYFGPGTRLTVT.

Concerning this clone: Sequence at one end of the junction differs from germline and may be a read error. This chain joins TRBV7-9 and TRBJ1-4; D is possibly TRBD1 (6 bases). The CDR3 is made up of 17 amino acids. Germline CDR1 SEHNR, CDR2 FQNEAQ (reference sequence). The CDR3 region is CSSSPRQEFATNEKLFF. The CDR3 coding sequence is TGTTCCAGCAGCCCCCGACAGGAGTTCGCAACTAATGAAAAACTGTTTTTT.

V and J are TRBV19 and TRBJ1-1, with D possibly matching TRBD1 (6 bases). CDR1 is LNHDA, CDR2 SQIVND, per germline (reference sequence). The CDR3 spans 15 residues. The germline V and J ends were trimmed by 3 bases and 5 bases, with 16 bases remaining between them. The CDR3 loop is CASSIDRSRATEAFF. The CDR3 coding sequence is TGTGCCAGTAGTATTGACAGGTCAAGGGCAACTGAAGCTTTCTTT. Full variable domain (rest looked up from reference TRBV19 and TRBJ1-1): DGGITQSPKYLFRKEGQNVTLSCEQNLNHDAMYWYRQDPGQGLRLIYYSQIVNDFQKGDIAEGYSVSREKKESFPLTVTSAQKNPTAFYLCASSIDRSRATEAFFGQGTRLTVV.

V is TRBV10-2 and J is TRBJ2-1; 9 bases match TRBD2. Germline-derived CDR1 and CDR2 are WSHSY and SAAADI. The CDR3 has 19 amino acids. V lost 0 bases, J lost 3 bases, and 12 bases stayed unmatched. The CDR3 bases are TGCGCCAGCAGTGAGTCTAAGTTTTGGGAGCGGGAGGACTACAATGAGCAGTTCTTC. Translating it yields CASSESKFWEREDYNEQFF.

CDR3 region: CASSLGGSGRGNEQYF. For the CDR3, the DNA is TGTGCCAGCAGCTTGGGCGGCAGCGGGAGGGGCAACGAGCAGTACTTC. The chain links TRBV5-6 to TRBJ2-7, with TRBD2 identical over 10 bases. The CDR3 is 16 amino acids. Germline V CDR1 and CDR2: SGHDT, YYEEEE. V was clipped by 0 bases and J by 5 bases; unmatched bases: 8.

The chain uses TRBV28 and TRBJ2-2; 9 bases agree with TRBD2. There are 18 residues in the CDR3. V dropped 1 base and J dropped 5; count of bases not matched to a gene: 11. Germline assignment: CDR1 MDHEN and CDR2 SYDVKM. The CDR3 nucleotides are TGTGCCAGCAGTTTATCTGTTTGGGCGGGAGGGCGAACCGGGGAGCTGTTTTTT. Translation: CASSLSVWAGGRTGELFF.

V usage is TRBV9 and J usage is TRBJ2-7; D might be TRBD2 (6 bases). Germline V CDR1 and CDR2: SGDLS, YYNGEE. CDR3 size: 13 residues. The V end was cut by 7 bases, the J end by 2 bases, with 13 bases between. The CDR3 is CASSPTSAYEQYF. CDR3 coding DNA: TGTGCCAGCTCGCCGACTAGTGCCTACGAGCAGTACTTC. The entire variable domain, with the rest obtained from reference TRBV9 and TRBJ2-7, is as follows: DSGVTQTPKHLITATGQRVTLRCSPRSGDLSVYWYQQSLDQGLQFLIQYYNGEERAKGNILERFSAQQFPDLHSELNLSSLELGDSALYFCASSPTSAYEQYFGPGTRLTVT.

The rearrangement joins TRBV28 to TRBJ1-1; TRBD1 aligns across 7 bases. This CDR3 has 14 residues. The junction had 14 bases not matched to a gene; V was cut back by 5 bases and J by 11 bases. The germline V gene encodes CDR1 MDHEN and CDR2 SYDVKM. The CDR3 loop reads CASSGQATDRYAFF. As DNA, the CDR3 is TGTGCCAGCAGTGGACAGGCTACCGACCGTTATGCTTTCTTT.

The chain joins TRBV5-1 to TRBJ1-2; 9 bases fit TRBD1. The CDR3 is made up of 13 amino acids. Germline loops: CDR1 SGHRS, CDR2 YFSETQ. J was trimmed by 6 bases and V by 4 bases; bases with no gene match: 4. The CDR3 nucleotides read TGCGCCAGCAGCCAGACAGGGGGGGATGGCTACACCTTC. Translating it yields CASSQTGGDGYTF.

The J gene is TRBJ1-5, the V gene TRBV19; TRBD1 agrees at 9 bases. The CDR3 runs to 16 residues. V lost 4 bases and J lost 11; bases outside the gene matches: 15. CDR1 and CDR2 (germline): LNHDA, SQIVND (reference sequence). Written as DNA, the CDR3 is TGTGCCAGTAGTACCGGACAGGGGCGTCCCCAATGGGCCCAGCATTTT. This encodes CASSTGQGRPQWAQHF.

The CDR3 loop reads CASSDREGTEAFF. CDR3 in DNA: TGTGCCAGCAGTGACAGGGAAGGCACTGAAGCTTTCTTT. J is TRBJ1-1 and V is TRBV2; tentative D call: TRBD1 (5 bases). Germline V gene sequence: CDR1 SNHLY, CDR2 FYNNEI. This CDR3 region has 13 residues. Trimming stripped 3 bases from V and 4 bases from J, with 9 bases between.

The J gene is TRBJ1-1, the V gene TRBV6-4, with D tentatively TRBD1 (5 bases). V dropped 0 bases and J dropped 8 bases, with 10 bases sitting between them. Germline V gene sequence: CDR1 MRHNA, CDR2 SNTAGT. The CDR3 runs 13 residues. The CDR3 is CASSDSGGEEAFF. DNA of the CDR3: TGTGCCAGCAGTGACTCCGGGGGGGAGGAAGCTTTCTTT.

The rearrangement links TRBV5-1 to TRBJ2-1; the match to TRBD1 covers 8 bases. This CDR3 contains 14 residues. Germline values: CDR1 SGHRS, CDR2 YFSETQ. Unmatched junction bases numbered 6, after V lost 2 bases and J lost 8 bases. In DNA, the CDR3 is TGCGCCAGCAGCTTCCGGGACAGGTTCGATGAGCAGTTCTTC. This translates into CASSFRDRFDEQFF.

V is TRBV6-6 and J is TRBJ2-5; 8 nucleotides align to TRBD2. CDR1 is MNHNY, CDR2 SVGAGI, per germline (reference sequence). The length of the CDR3 is 15 residues. V was pared by 6 bases and J by 5 bases, with 11 bases of the junction left unmatched. The CDR3 is CASRLEGLVGETQYF. Written as DNA, the CDR3 is TGTGCCAGCAGATTAGAGGGACTAGTCGGTGAGACCCAGTACTTC.

The V call is TRBV6-5, the J call TRBJ2-5; TRBD2 matches 13 bases. CDR1 and CDR2 (germline): MNHEY, SVGAGI. The CDR3 sequence is 15 residues long. Trimming took 2 bases from V and 5 from J; bases not matched to a gene: 2. CDR3: CASSYTTSGRETQYF. The CDR3 DNA reads as TGTGCCAGCAGTTACACGACTAGCGGGAGGGAGACCCAGTACTTC.

This chain joins TRBV10-3 and TRBJ2-5; TRBD1 might be the D (6 bases). This CDR3 comprises 14 residues. Germline assignment: CDR1 ENHRY and CDR2 SYGVKD. The ends were cut back, 3 bases at V and 5 bases at J, with 13 bases in the middle. In DNA, the CDR3 is TGTGCCATCAGTGACCCGGACAGTGCGGAGACCCAGTACTTC. This codes for CAISDPDSAETQYF.

A few counts support this clone. The chain links TRBV7-8 to TRBJ1-1; D might be TRBD1 (5 bases). The V gene's germline CDR1 is SGHVS and CDR2 FQNEAQ. This CDR3 region has 16 residues. V was trimmed by 5 bases and J by 0 bases, leaving 16 bases between them. CDR3 residues: CASSPNRLYMNTEAFF. CDR3 DNA sequence: TGTGCCAGCAGCCCCAACAGGTTATACATGAACACTGAAGCTTTCTTT.

The table lists this clone with a few counts. This chain connects TRBV27 to TRBJ2-1; D is possibly TRBD1 (5 bases). CDR3 length: 15 residues. Germline V lookup: CDR1 MNHEY, CDR2 SMNVEV (reference sequence). With 5 bases removed from V and 2 bases from J, the gap between germline ends came to 13 bases. This CDR3 reads CASSPGYFAYNEQFF. CDR3 in DNA: TGTGCCAGCAGTCCAGGGTATTTTGCCTACAATGAGCAGTTCTTC.

This clone occurred once. This rearrangement joins TRBV6-5 to TRBJ1-2, with 8 bases that match TRBD1. CDR1 and CDR2 (germline): MNHEY, SVGAGI. The CDR3 contains 14 residues. The ends lost 5 bases at V and 2 bases at J; junction bases unmatched: 4. CDR3 in amino acids: CASSRDRRNYGYTF. The CDR3 DNA sequence: TGTGCCAGCAGTCGGGACAGGCGGAACTATGGCTACACCTTC.

The chain employs TRBV2 and TRBJ2-3; tentatively, D is TRBD2 (5 bases). Trimming left V 8 bases short and J 0 bases short, with 15 bases between. Germline values: CDR1 SNHLY, CDR2 FYNNEI. The CDR3 extends over 15 amino acids. CDR3 in DNA: TGTGCCAGCGGCCAGCGGATCCCTAGCACAGATACGCAGTATTTT. Its translation is CASGQRIPSTDTQYF.

This chain links TRBV27 with TRBJ2-1; 9 bases fit TRBD2. This CDR3 has 16 amino acids. J was trimmed by 7 bases and V by 3 bases; bases with no gene match: 10. The germline V gene encodes CDR1 MNHEY and CDR2 SMNVEV (reference sequence). CDR3 nucleotide sequence: TGTGCCAGCAGTTTTCGAGTAGCGGGAGTAGAGAATGAGCAGTTCTTC. This translates into CASSFRVAGVENEQFF.

This chain joins TRBV5-4 and TRBJ1-1; 8 nucleotides line up with TRBD1. The CDR3 contains 15 residues. The V and J ends lost 5 bases and 5 bases, in that order; junction bases with no gene match: 11. Germline V gene data show CDR1 as SGHNT and CDR2 as YYREEE (reference sequence). In DNA, the CDR3 is TGTGCCAGCAGACGAAGACAGGGGATGGTTACTGAAGCTTTCTTT. Translating it yields CASRRRQGMVTEAFF.

As DNA, the CDR3 is TGTGCCAGCATAGGGACAGGGTCTAATTCACCCCTCCACTTT. It codes for CASIGTGSNSPLHF. This sequence joins TRBV6-1 and TRBJ1-6, with 9 bases fitting TRBD1. The germline gives CDR1 MNHNS, CDR2 SASEGT. The length of the CDR3 is 14 residues. V trimming: 7 bases; J trimming: 6 bases; junction bases outside the gene matches: 4.

The chain carries TRBV5-4 and TRBJ1-1; D gene ambiguous. Germline V gene lookup returns CDR1 SGHNT and CDR2 YYREEE (reference sequence). V lost 0 bases and J lost 4, with 16 bases in between. The CDR3 has 16 amino acids. The CDR3 loop reads CASSLDPLEASTEAFF. The CDR3 nucleotides read TGTGCCAGCAGCTTGGACCCCCTTGAGGCATCCACTGAAGCTTTCTTT. Looking up the rest from reference TRBV5-4 and TRBJ1-1 gives the full variable domain: ETGVTQSPTHLIKTRGQQVTLRCSSQSGHNTVSWYQQALGQGPQFIFQYYREEENGRGNFPPRFSGLQFPNYSSELNVNALELDDSALYLCASSLDPLEASTEAFFGQGTRLTVV.

CDR3 sequence: CASSLSGGLTDTQYF. As DNA, the CDR3 is TGTGCCAGCAGCTTAAGCGGGGGGTTAACAGATACGCAGTATTTT. The chain combines TRBV11-2 with TRBJ2-3, with 9 nucleotides matching TRBD2. The CDR3 is 15 residues long. Unmatched junction bases numbered 3, after V lost 2 bases and J lost 3 bases. Germline V gene lookup returns CDR1 SGHAT and CDR2 FQNNGV.

The sample holds one count of this clone. The gene calls are TRBV5-4 and TRBJ1-1; D perhaps matches TRBD1 (5 bases). CDR3 length equals 14 residues. Trimming removed 4 bases from V and 0 bases from J, with 10 bases in between. Germline V gives CDR1 SGHNT, CDR2 YYREEE (reference sequence). This CDR3 is CASSRDLVNTEAFF. The CDR3 DNA sequence: TGTGCCAGCAGCCGGGACTTAGTGAACACTGAAGCTTTCTTT.

This sequence joins TRBV30 and TRBJ1-5; no clear D gene. Germline values: CDR1 GTSNPN, CDR2 SVGIG (reference sequence). This CDR3 is 14 amino acids long. V shed 4 bases and J shed 3 bases, with 13 bases lying between them. This CDR3 reads CAWTAARVNQPQHF. DNA of the CDR3: TGTGCCTGGACAGCGGCAAGGGTCAATCAGCCCCAGCATTTT.

The chain has TRBV18 and TRBJ2-1; 8 bases align to TRBD1. CDR1 and CDR2 (germline): KGHSH, LQKENI. This CDR3 contains 15 residues. V trimming: 6 bases; J trimming: 3 bases; junction bases outside the gene matches: 7. The CDR3 reads CASSATGGGYNEQFF. CDR3 nucleotide sequence: TGTGCCAGCTCCGCCACAGGGGGAGGCTACAATGAGCAGTTCTTC.

The chain has TRBV6-4 and TRBJ1-1, with D possibly TRBD1 on 5 matching bases. With 4 bases removed from V and 3 bases from J, the gap between germline ends came to 12 bases. Germline-derived CDR1 and CDR2 are MRHNA and SNTAGT. The CDR3 loop spans 14 amino acids. Written as DNA, the CDR3 is TGTGCCAGCAGTGCCAGGGAATTAGACACTGAAGCTTTCTTT. Translated: CASSARELDTEAFF.